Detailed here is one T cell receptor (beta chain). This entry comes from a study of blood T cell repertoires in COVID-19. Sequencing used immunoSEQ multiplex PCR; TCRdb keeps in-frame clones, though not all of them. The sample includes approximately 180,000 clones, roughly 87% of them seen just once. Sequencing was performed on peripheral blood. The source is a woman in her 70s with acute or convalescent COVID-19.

This CDR3 reads CASSPGWTGVETQYF. In DNA form, the CDR3 reads TGTGCCAGCAGCCCCGGGTGGACAGGGGTGGAGACCCAGTACTTC. This chain connects TRBV11-2 to TRBJ2-5; TRBD1 matches 9 bases. From germline, CDR1 is SGHAT and CDR2 FQNNGV. The ends lost 5 bases at V and 5 bases at J; junction bases unmatched: 9. The CDR3 sequence is 15 residues long.